This T cell receptor (beta chain) was identified during a study of response to subunit inactivated influenza vaccine. Study outcomes and limitations: New T cells are recruited in small numbers by each seasonal influenza vaccination, according to the authors' suggestion.

This clonotype came up many times. No antigen is known for it. V was shortened by 2 bases and J by 5 bases, with 15 bases between the two germline ends. CDR1 is DFQATT and CDR2 is SNEGSKA in the germline V gene (reference sequence). The length of the CDR3 is 14 residues. TCRdb used MiXCR to reprocess the RT-PCR reads, holding one entry per CDR3 protein. Here the sample spans about 780,000 distinct CDR3 sequences, around 18% being singletons. This clonotype was sampled from a man aged 50 to 59 who received an inactivated influenza vaccine. Material: PBMCs from blood, obtained 5 days after vaccination. This sequence joins TRBV20-1 and TRBJ2-5, with D perhaps being TRBD1 or TRBD2 (5 bases each). The CDR3 region is CSARTIVWGETQYF. The CDR3, as DNA: TGCAGTGCTAGAACGATAGTGTGGGGGGAGACCCAGTACTTC.